Listed below are T cell receptor beta chains from one sample, sequenced in a study of blood T cells in healthy people across ages. TCRdb itself ran the 5' RACE reads through MiXCR, one entry per CDR3 protein. This sample has some 710,000 distinct CDR3 sequences; about 46% occur once, and the top ten carry approximately 18%. Sequencing was performed on blood. The receptor set was obtained from a man older than 75 in good health. Each CDR3 is given with its conserved first and last residue. Fields, in order: J gene, CDR3 length, V gene, clone size, D gene, CDR3 protein, CDR3 DNA. D genes are given only for firm matches. Some rows have no size entry. The others give once, few or many, or a class for an expanded clone.

TRBJ2-3,17,TRBV6-2/TRBV6-3,few,TRBD2,CASRITGLVNRRDTQYF,TGTGCCAGCAGAATCACAGGACTAGTCAACCGCAGGGATACGCAGTATTTT
TRBJ1-5,14,TRBV30,NA,NA,CVWSVNGGEEPQHF,TGTGTCTGGAGTGTAAACGGGGGCGAGGAGCCCCAGCATTTT
TRBJ1-2,18,TRBV20-1,NA,NA,CSAPLLGSRSKTNYGYTF,TGCAGTGCTCCCCTCCTTGGGTCCAGATCAAAGACTAACTATGGCTACACCTTC
TRBJ2-5,11,TRBV30,NA,NA,CAWNLRGTQYF,TGTGCCTGGAATCTGAGAGGGACCCAGTACTTC
TRBJ2-7,13,TRBV30,many,TRBD2,CAWRIAGMNEQYF,TGTGCCTGGAGGATAGCGGGAATGAATGAGCAGTACTTC
TRBJ2-1,16,TRBV2,many,NA,CASSVSGAQTGDEQFF,TGTGCCAGCAGTGTTTCCGGAGCCCAAACGGGGGATGAGCAGTTCTTC
TRBJ2-3,16,TRBV7-2,NA,NA,CASSFGGAPSTDTQYF,TGTGCCAGCAGCTTTGGGGGGGCCCCGAGCACAGATACGCAGTATTTT
TRBJ1-5,15,TRBV5-1,NA,TRBD1,CASSLGTGEGQPQHF,TGCGCCAGCAGCTTGGGGACAGGGGAGGGTCAGCCCCAGCATTTT
TRBJ2-1,14,TRBV9,few,NA,CASSSMGLYNEQFF,TGTGCCAGCAGCAGTATGGGCCTCTACAATGAGCAGTTCTTC
TRBJ2-7,14,TRBV5-1,few,TRBD2,CASSHITSGMEQYF,TGCGCCAGCAGTCATATTACTAGCGGGATGGAGCAGTACTTC
TRBJ2-5,15,TRBV4-2,few,NA,CASSQDVGPQETQYF,TGTGCCAGCAGCCAAGATGTGGGGCCCCAAGAGACCCAGTACTTC
TRBJ2-7,13,TRBV20-1,few,TRBD2,CSASTSESYEQYF,TGCAGTGCAAGTACTAGCGAATCCTACGAGCAGTACTTC
TRBJ2-5,16,TRBV7-9,NA,TRBD1,CASSLEGQGFRETQYF,TGTGCCAGCAGCTTAGAGGGACAGGGGTTTCGGGAGACCCAGTACTTC
TRBJ1-5,8,TRBV28,once,NA,CAIPRQHF,TGTGCCATTCCGCGCCAGCATTTT
TRBJ2-1,16,TRBV5-1,few,TRBD2,CASSTRVAGGDNEQFF,TGCGCCAGCAGCACCCGAGTAGCGGGAGGTGACAATGAGCAGTTCTTC
TRBJ2-7,12,TRBV2,few,NA,CASSEQNYEQYF,TGTGCCAGCAGTGAACAGAACTACGAGCAGTACTTC